This T cell receptor beta chain comes out of a study of T cell repertoires in cytomegalovirus infection. Study at large: As its CMV epitopes, the study selected recently identified HLA-C-restricted and well-studied HLA-B-restricted targets. TCR beta signatures that were public indicated CMV infection and matching HLA type. General study findings and limits: CMV-specific TCR beta clonotypes restricted by HLA-C were the ones dominating the ex vivo response.

One entry per CDR3 protein, called by TCRdb with MiXCR from the reads. The top ten hold 10% to 15% of the sample, which has about 310,000 distinct CDR3 sequences, roughly 25% seen once. This clonotype has more than one count but fewer than ten. Its antigen is not identified. Sequences were derived from cultured PBMCs, sampled from culture after CMV antigen stimulation. The sequence derives from a human donor in good health (CMV status not recorded). Some clones in this sample may be carry-over from other donors' samples.

The CDR3 coding sequence is TGTGCCAGCAGCTCCGCCGGGACATTAAACAATGAGCAGTTCTTC. Translating gives CASSSAGTLNNEQFF. The chain links TRBV9 to TRBJ2-1, with D possibly matching TRBD1 (6 bases). Between the trimmed V and J ends, which lost 4 bases and 5 bases, there was a span of 16 bases. The CDR3 length is 15 residues. Germline lookup yields CDR1 SGDLS and CDR2 YYNGEE. Looking up the rest from reference TRBV9 and TRBJ2-1 gives the full variable domain: DSGVTQTPKHLITATGQRVTLRCSPRSGDLSVYWYQQSLDQGLQFLIQYYNGEERAKGNILERFSAQQFPDLHSELNLSSLELGDSALYFCASSSAGTLNNEQFFGPGTRLTVL.